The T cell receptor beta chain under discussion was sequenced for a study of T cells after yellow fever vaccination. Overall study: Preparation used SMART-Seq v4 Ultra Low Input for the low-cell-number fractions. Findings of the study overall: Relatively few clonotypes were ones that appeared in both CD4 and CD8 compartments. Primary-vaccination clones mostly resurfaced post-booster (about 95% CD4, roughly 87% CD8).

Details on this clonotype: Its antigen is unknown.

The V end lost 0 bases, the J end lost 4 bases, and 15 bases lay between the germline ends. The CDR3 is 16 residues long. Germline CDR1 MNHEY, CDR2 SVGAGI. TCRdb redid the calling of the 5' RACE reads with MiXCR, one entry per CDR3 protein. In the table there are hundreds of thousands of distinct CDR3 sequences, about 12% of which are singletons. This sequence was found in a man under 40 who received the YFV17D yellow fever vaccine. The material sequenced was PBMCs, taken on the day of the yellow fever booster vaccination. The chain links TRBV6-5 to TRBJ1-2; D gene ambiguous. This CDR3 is CASSYSNPAVAYGYTF. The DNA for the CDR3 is TGTGCCAGCAGTTACTCGAACCCCGCCGTAGCCTATGGCTACACCTTC.